One and the same sample provided the 13 T cell receptor beta chains below, sequenced in a study of T cells expressing NK-cell markers. TCRdb processed the 5' RACE reads again and assigns one entry to each CDR3 protein, with no DNA. The sample includes about half a million distinct CDR3 sequences. Sequencing used blood T cells: a sorted CD56 or NKG2C T cell subset, CD4+ or CD8+ T cells, or bulk PBMC T cells (not recorded which). Receptor source: a woman aged 45-65 years in good health.

The chain couples TRBV5-1 to TRBJ2-1; TCRdb gives TRBD1 as the D gene, but with no DNA this cannot be confirmed. The CDR3 totals 15 residues. The germline gives CDR1 SGHRS, CDR2 YFSETQ. The CDR3 reads CASSVPDTSYNEQFF.

The chain combines TRBV5-1 with TRBJ2-1; absent DNA, TCRdb's TRBD1 call cannot be checked. In germline, CDR1 is SGHRS, CDR2 YFSETQ. The CDR3 is 14 residues long. The CDR3 protein is CASSLLQDYNEQFF. Complete variable domain (other parts from reference TRBV5-1 and TRBJ2-1): KAGVTQTPRYLIKTRGQQVTLSCSPISGHRSVSWYQQTPGQGLQFLFEYFSETQRNKGNFPGRFSGRQFSNSRSEMNVSTLELGDSALYLCASSLLQDYNEQFFGPGTRLTVL.

The chain is built from TRBV29-1 and TRBJ2-2; checking the TCRdb D call of TRBD2 is not possible without DNA. The CDR3 runs to 16 residues. Germline CDR1 is SQVTM and CDR2 is ANQGSEA. The CDR3 spells CSVTGLAGVSTGELFF.

The J gene is TRBJ1-5, the V gene TRBV3-1; with no DNA, the TCRdb D assignment of TRBD1 cannot be verified. This CDR3 has 15 residues. The germline CDR1 and CDR2 sequences are LGHDT and YNNKEL (reference sequence). CDR3 loop: CASSPGQGRNQPQHF.

This sequence joins TRBV4-1 and TRBJ2-5; TCRdb lists TRBD2, though no DNA is available to test this call. The CDR3 covers 16 residues. Germline V gene lookup returns CDR1 MGHRA and CDR2 YSYEKL. This CDR3 reads CASSQDQGGWGETQYF.

J is TRBJ2-1 and V is TRBV7-8; TCRdb lists TRBD2, though no DNA is available to test this call. Germline V gene data show CDR1 as SGHVS and CDR2 as FQNEAQ. The length of the CDR3 is 14 residues. This CDR3 reads CASSSRTSHNEQFF.

The J gene is TRBJ2-1, the V gene TRBV10-3; without DNA, the TCRdb call of TRBD1 cannot be checked. The CDR3 loop spans 13 amino acids. CDR1 is ENHRY and CDR2 is SYGVKD in the germline V gene. The CDR3 loop reads CAISGDSRDEQFF.

V usage is TRBV5-1 and J usage is TRBJ2-1; TCRdb's D call of TRBD1 is untestable without DNA. This CDR3 has 16 amino acids. CDR1 and CDR2 from the germline V gene are SGHRS and YFSETQ. CDR3 amino acids: CASSFSGTGQTNEQFF.

The chain recombines TRBV7-9 with TRBJ1-1. Germline V gene data show CDR1 as SEHNR and CDR2 as FQNEAQ (reference sequence). The CDR3 has 15 amino acids. The CDR3 region is CASSLGRNMNTEAFF.

The chain is built from TRBV12-3 or TRBV12-4 and TRBJ2-1; TCRdb's assignment of TRBD1 cannot be checked, as there is no DNA. The CDR3 is 14 residues long. This CDR3 is CASSPEDSYNEQFF.

The rearrangement uses TRBV4-1 and TRBJ2-3; the TRBD1 assignment by TCRdb is unverifiable without DNA. Per germline, CDR1 MGHRA and CDR2 YSYEKL. The CDR3 covers 13 residues. CDR3: CASKGWGSDTQYF.

This rearrangement joins TRBV7-9 to TRBJ2-3; TCRdb's D call of TRBD1 is untestable without DNA. The germline CDR1 and CDR2 sequences are SEHNR and FQNEAQ (reference sequence). The CDR3 sequence is 16 residues long. CDR3 loop: CASSFGAGARTDTQYF.

The CDR3 spells CSVGKGLAGREQFF. The chain combines TRBV29-1 with TRBJ2-1; with no DNA, the TCRdb D assignment of TRBD2 cannot be verified. The germline gives CDR1 SQVTM, CDR2 ANQGSEA. This CDR3 is 14 amino acids long.